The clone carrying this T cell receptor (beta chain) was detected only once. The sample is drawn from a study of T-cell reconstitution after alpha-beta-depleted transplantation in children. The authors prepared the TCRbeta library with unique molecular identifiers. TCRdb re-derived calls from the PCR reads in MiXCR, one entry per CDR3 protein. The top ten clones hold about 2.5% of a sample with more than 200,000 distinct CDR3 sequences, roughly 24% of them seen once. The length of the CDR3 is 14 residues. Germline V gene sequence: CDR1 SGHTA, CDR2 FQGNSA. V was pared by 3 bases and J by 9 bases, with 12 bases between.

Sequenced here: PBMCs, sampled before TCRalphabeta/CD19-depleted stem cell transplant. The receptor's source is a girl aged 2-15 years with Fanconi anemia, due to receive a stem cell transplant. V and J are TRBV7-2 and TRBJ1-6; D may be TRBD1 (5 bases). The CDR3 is CASSFLSGASPLHF. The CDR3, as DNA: TGTGCCAGCAGCTTTTTGTCCGGGGCTTCACCCCTCCACTTT.